This section outlines one TCR beta chain sequence together with its context. Its target antigen remains unknown. Base quality data are lacking; no much larger clone is found one base away. Only healthy Caucasian donors were included. The researchers also sequenced three unrelated adults who were not twins: a male aged 18 to 29, a male aged 50 to 60, and a female aged 50 to 60. Miltenyi CD45RO+ enrichment and human naive T-cell isolation kits were used to isolate memory (CD45RO+) and naive T cells from PBMC. The data were taken from a study of identical twins (dated by TCRdb to the mid-2010s). Background on the whole study: To test whether fetal clonotypes persist, this study deep-sequenced TCR alpha and beta repertoires from monozygotic twins, from unrelated adults of various ages, and from cord blood. To rule out contamination, the twin experiments were replicated at different times with different library preparation protocols. The research as a whole found: Out-of-frame TCR alpha sharing in monozygotic twins was systematically underestimated by recombination models, whereas sharing between unrelated individuals was in agreement with the recombination models. Abundant cord blood beta clonotypes carried fewer insertions; young adult naive repertoires showed a weaker similar trend, while memory repertoires showed none. Compared with coincidental sharing between unrelated individuals, an excess of low generation-probability sequences was observed among out-of-frame TCR alpha sequences shared between twins. A weaker excess of twin sharing was found in beta out-of-frame sequences because the signal-to-noise ratio was lowered by fewer shared sequences. Invariant T cells such as MAIT and iNKT could partly confound zero-insertion analyses, though diverse VJ usage argued against this for most clonotypes. Because the same donors could not be followed over many years, the conclusions depended on cross-sectional statistical analysis.

Library preparation employed 5' RACE. Sequenced on an Illumina HiSeq 2000. Template switching added a universal primer binding site, and the final cDNA carried a unique molecular identifier that allowed TCR cDNA molecules to be counted accurately. Specific primers in the conserved constant-segment region were used to synthesize first-strand cDNA for the TCR alpha and beta chains. To control for contamination, every cDNA library carried two barcodes: a SMART-Mk sample barcode plus Illumina barcodes. Two successive PCR steps introduced TruSeq adapter sequences along with Illumina sample barcodes. The Illumina HiSeq platform was used with custom primers to sequence TCR alpha and beta cDNA libraries. The published analysis was carried out like this. MiGEC processed the raw reads to extract unique molecular identifiers, while MiXCR was used to determine the CDR3 positions. For each individual, recombination models were inferred using an EM algorithm with the repgenHMM and IGoR tools. Shared clonotypes were analyzed with the tcR package in R, and sharing was normalized by the product of cloneset sizes. To study raw recombination free of thymic and clonal selection effects, out-of-frame nonproductive sequences were analyzed. TCRdb reran the public reads through fastp at Q25 and MiXCR, keeping productive beta chains. Every entry covers one CDR3 protein and lists the most common genes and DNA from its rows. The V and J calls were determined by TCRdb, not by the authors. The sample records about 340,000 distinct CDR3 sequences, 8.5% to 10% of which are singletons. 7.5% to 9.5% of the sample is in the top ten clones.

A distance of 7 bases separates the germline ends of V and J, which lose 0 bases and 7 bases respectively. Via the germline V gene (reference sequence), CDR1 is LNHNV and CDR2 YYDKDF. Including cysteine and phenylalanine, the CDR3 has 12 amino acids. The kept DNA is CDR3 alone, 36 bases in frame from the first base. Specimen: naive T cells sorted from blood. This sample's cell subset or site label indicates: cells isolated with a human naive T-cell isolation kit. The TCR sequence derives from a woman aged 45-60 years in good health. Recombination connected TRBV15 to TRBJ2-7; no D gene call is confident. Here the CDR3 is given as CATSRDRLEQYF. The DNA is as follows: TGTGCCACCAGCAGAGACAGGTTGGAGCAGTACTTC.